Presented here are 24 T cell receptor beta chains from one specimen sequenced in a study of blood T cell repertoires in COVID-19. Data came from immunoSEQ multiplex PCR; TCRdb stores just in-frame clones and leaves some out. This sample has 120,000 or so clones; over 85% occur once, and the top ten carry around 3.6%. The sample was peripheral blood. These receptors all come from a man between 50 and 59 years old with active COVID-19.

The DNA of the CDR3 is TGTGCCAGCAGCGTGATGGAGGAGGTTTCCTACGAGCAGTACGTC. It codes for CASSVMEEVSYEQYV. This chain links TRBV9 with TRBJ2-7; D might be TRBD2 (5 bases). The germline CDR1 and CDR2 sequences are SGDLS and YYNGEE. The CDR3 runs to 15 residues. V gave up 2 bases and J gave up 1 base, with 13 bases separating them.

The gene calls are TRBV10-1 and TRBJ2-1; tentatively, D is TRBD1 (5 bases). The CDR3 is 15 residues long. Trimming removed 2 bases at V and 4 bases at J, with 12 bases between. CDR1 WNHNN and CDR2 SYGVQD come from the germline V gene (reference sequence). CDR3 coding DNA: TGCGCCAGCAGTGAGACAGGTAACCTGTACAATGAGCAGTTCTTC. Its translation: CASSETGNLYNEQFF.

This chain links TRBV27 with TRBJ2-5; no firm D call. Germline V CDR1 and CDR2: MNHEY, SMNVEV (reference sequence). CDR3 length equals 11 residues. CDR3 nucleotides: TGTGCTAAATATGTCGTGGAGACCCAGTACTTC. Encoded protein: CAKYVVETQYF.

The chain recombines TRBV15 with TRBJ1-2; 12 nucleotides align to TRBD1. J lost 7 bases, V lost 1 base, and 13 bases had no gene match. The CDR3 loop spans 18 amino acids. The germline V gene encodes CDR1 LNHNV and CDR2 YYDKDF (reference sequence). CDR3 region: CATSRGGDRGRPMGGYTF. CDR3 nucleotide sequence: TGTGCCACCAGCAGAGGTGGGGACAGGGGGCGCCCCATGGGTGGCTACACCTTC.

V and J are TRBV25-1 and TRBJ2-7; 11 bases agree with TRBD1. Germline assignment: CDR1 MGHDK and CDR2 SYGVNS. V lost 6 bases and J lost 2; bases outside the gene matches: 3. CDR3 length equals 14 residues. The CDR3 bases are TGTGCCAGCAGCGGACAGGGGGCTACCTACGAGCAGTACTTC. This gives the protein CASSGQGATYEQYF.

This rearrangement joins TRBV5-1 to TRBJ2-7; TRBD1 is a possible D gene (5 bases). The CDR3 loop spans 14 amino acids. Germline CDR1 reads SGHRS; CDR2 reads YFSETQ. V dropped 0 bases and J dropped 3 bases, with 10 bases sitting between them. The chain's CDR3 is CASSLAGNNYEQYF. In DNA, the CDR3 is TGCGCCAGCAGCTTGGCAGGGAACAACTACGAGCAGTACTTC.

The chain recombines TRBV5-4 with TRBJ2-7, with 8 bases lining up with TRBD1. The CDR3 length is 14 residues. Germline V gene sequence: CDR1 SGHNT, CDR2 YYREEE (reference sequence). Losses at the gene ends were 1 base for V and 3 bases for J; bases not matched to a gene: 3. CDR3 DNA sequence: TGTGCCAGCAGCTTGCAGGGACAGGACTACGAGCAGTACGTC. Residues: CASSLQGQDYEQYV.

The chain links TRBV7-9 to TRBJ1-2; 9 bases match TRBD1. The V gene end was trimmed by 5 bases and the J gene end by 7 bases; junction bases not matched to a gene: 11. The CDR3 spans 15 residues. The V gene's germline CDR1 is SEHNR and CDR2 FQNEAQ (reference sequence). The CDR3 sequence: CASSEFGQGISGYTF. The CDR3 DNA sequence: TGTGCCAGCAGCGAATTCGGACAGGGGATTAGTGGCTACACCTTC.

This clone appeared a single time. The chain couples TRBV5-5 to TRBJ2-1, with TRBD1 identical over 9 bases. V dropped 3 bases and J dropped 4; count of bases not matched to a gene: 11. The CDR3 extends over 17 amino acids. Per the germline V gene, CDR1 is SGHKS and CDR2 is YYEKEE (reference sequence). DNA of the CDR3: TGTGCCAGCAGCTGGACAGGGGCCCCGTCGGCTTACAATGAGCAGTTCTTC. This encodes CASSWTGAPSAYNEQFF.

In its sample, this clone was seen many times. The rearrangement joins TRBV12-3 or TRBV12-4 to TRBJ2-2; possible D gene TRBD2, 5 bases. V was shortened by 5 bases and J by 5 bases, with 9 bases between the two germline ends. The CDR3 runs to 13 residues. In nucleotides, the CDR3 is TGTGCCAGCAGTCCCTCGGGGACCGGGGAGCTGTTTTTT. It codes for CASSPSGTGELFF.

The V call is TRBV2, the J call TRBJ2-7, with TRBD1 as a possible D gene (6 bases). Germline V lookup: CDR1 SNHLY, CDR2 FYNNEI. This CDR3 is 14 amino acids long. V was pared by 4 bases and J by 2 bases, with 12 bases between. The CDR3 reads CASSGTGGPYEQYF. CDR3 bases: TGTGCCAGCAGTGGGACTGGGGGCCCCTACGAGCAGTACTTC.

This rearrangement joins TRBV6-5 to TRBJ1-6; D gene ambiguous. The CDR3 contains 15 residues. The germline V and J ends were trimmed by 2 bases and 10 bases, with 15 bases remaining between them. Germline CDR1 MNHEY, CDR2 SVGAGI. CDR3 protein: CASSYGMRVGSPLHF. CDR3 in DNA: TGTGCCAGCAGTTACGGGATGCGGGTCGGGTCACCCCTCCACTTT.

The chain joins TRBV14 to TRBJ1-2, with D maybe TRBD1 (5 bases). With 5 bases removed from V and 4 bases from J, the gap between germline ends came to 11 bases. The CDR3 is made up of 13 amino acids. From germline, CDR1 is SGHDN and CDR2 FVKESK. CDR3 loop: CASSTGLTYGYTF. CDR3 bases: TGTGCCAGCAGCACGGGACTTACCTATGGCTACACCTTC.

In DNA, the CDR3 is TGTGCCAGCAGTTCTTTAACAGGGGGCTACACCTTC. It yields the protein CASSSLTGGYTF. The chain employs TRBV12-3 or TRBV12-4 and TRBJ1-2; D may be TRBD1 (6 bases). The CDR3 covers 12 residues. Trimming pared 4 bases from V and 8 bases from J, leaving 11 bases between.

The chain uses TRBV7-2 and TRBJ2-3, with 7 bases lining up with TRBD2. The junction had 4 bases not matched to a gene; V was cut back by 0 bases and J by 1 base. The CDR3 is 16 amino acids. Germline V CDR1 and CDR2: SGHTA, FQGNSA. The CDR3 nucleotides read TGTGCCAGCAGCTTAGCCCTAGCGGTTGGCACAGATACGCAGTATTTT. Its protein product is CASSLALAVGTDTQYF.

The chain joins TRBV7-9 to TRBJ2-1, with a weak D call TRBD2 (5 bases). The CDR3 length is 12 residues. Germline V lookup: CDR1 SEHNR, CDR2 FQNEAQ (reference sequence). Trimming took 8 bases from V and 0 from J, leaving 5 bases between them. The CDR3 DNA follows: TGTGCCAGCGGGAGCTCCTACAATGAGCAGTTCTTC. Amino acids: CASGSSYNEQFF.

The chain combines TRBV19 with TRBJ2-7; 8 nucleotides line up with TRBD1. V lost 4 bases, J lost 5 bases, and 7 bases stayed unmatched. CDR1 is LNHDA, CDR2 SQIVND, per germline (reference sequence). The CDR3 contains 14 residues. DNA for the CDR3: TGTGCCAGTAGTACCACAGGGGGAAACGACGAGCAGTACTTC. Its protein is CASSTTGGNDEQYF.

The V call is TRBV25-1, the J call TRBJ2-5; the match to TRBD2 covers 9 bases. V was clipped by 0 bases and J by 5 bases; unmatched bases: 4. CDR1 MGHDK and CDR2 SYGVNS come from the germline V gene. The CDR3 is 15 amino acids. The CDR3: CASSEYRAGGETQYF. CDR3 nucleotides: TGTGCCAGCAGTGAATATCGGGCGGGAGGGGAGACCCAGTACTTC.

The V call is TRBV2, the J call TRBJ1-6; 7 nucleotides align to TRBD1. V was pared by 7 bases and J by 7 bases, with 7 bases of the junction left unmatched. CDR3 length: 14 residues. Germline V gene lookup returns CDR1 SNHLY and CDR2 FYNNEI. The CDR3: CASTLGQPNSPLHF. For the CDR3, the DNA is TGTGCCAGCACCCTGGGACAGCCCAATTCACCCCTCCACTTT.

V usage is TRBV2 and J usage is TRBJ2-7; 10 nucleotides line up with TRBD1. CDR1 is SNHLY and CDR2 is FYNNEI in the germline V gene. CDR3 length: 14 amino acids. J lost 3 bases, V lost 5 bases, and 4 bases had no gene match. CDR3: CASSRDRGGYEQYF. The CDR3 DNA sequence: TGTGCCAGCAGTAGGGACAGGGGAGGCTACGAGCAGTACTTC.

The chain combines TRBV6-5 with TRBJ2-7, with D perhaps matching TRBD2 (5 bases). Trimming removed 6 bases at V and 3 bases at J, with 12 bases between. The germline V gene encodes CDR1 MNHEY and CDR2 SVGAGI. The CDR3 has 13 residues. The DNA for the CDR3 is TGTGCCAGCAGGGCCGGGGTTGTCTACGAGCAGTACTTC. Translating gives CASRAGVVYEQYF.

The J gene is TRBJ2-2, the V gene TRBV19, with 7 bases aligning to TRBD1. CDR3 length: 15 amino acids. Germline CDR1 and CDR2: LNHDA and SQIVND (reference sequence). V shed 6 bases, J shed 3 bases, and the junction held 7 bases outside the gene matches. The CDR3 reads CASSLLTGYTGELFF. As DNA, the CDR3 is TGTGCCAGTAGCCTTCTGACAGGGTACACCGGGGAGCTGTTTTTT.

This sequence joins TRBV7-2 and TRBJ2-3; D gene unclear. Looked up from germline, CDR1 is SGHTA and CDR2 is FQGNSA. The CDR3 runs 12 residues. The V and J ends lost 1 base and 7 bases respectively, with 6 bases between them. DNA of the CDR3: TGTGCCAGCAGCTTAGACTACTATACGCAGTATTTT. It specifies CASSLDYYTQYF.

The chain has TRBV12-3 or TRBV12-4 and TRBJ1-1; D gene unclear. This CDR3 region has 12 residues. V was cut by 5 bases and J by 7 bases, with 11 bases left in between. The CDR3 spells CASSPLGVEAFF. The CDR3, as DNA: TGTGCCAGCAGTCCTCTAGGAGTTGAAGCTTTCTTT.